This record concerns one T cell receptor beta chain sequence. The data stem from a study of blood T cell repertoires in COVID-19. Sequencing was performed with immunoSEQ multiplex PCR; in TCRdb, only in-frame clones are kept and a portion is missing. The table includes around 300,000 clones, around 80% detected once. The specimen was peripheral blood. This clonotype was sampled from a man aged 25 to 40 with active or convalescent COVID-19.

CDR3 DNA sequence: TGTGCCTGGAGGGAGGGACAGGGGAACACCGGGGAGCTGTTTTTT. Translation gives CAWREGQGNTGELFF. V gene TRBV30 combines with J gene TRBJ2-2; the match to TRBD1 covers 9 bases. V lost 3 bases and J lost 1; bases outside the gene matches: 3. Germline V gives CDR1 GTSNPN, CDR2 SVGIG (reference sequence). The CDR3 spans 15 residues.